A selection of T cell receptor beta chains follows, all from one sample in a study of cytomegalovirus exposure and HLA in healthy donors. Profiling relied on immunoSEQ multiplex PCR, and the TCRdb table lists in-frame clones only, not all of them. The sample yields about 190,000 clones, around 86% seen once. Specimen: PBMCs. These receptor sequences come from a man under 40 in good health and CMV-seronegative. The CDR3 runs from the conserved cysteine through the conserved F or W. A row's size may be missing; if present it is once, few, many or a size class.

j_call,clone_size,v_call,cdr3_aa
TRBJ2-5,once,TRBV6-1,CASSEDRVLETQYF
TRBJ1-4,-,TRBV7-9,CASSLTATNEKLFF
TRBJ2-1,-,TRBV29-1,CSARDRTSRLQFF
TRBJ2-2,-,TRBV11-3,CASSQQTNQGTGELFF
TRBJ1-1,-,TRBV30,CAWNRPGTEAFF
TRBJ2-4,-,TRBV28,CASSSYSTGRLRGIQYF
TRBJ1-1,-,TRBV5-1,CASSGRGENTEAFF
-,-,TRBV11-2,CASSLGAGTGEVYEQYF
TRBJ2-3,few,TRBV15,CATSGTNRGVDTQYF
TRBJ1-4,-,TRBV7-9,CASSPVVGTVEKLFF
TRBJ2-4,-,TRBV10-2,CASSGTGLAKNIQYF
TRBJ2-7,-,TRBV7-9,CASSPRGSYEQYF
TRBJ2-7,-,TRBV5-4,CASSEGVEQYF
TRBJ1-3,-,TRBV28,CASSQSPWTGAYF
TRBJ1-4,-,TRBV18,CASSPAFQGQGLFF